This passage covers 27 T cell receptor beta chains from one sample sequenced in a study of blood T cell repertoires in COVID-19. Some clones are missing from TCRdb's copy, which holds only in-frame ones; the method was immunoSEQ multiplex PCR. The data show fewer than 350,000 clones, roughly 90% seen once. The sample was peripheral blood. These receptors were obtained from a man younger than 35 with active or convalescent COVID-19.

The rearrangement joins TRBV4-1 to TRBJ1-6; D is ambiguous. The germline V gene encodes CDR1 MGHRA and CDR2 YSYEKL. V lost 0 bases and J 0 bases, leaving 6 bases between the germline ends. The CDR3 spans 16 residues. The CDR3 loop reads CASSQDAGSYNSPLHF. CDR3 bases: TGCGCCAGCAGCCAAGATGCGGGCTCCTATAATTCACCCCTCCACTTT.

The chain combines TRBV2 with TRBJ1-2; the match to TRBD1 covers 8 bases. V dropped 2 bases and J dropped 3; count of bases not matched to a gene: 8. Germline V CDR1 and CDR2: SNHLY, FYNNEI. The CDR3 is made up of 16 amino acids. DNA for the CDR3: TGTGCCAGCAGTGAACCAGAGAACAGGGGGTACTATGGCTACACCTTC. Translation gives CASSEPENRGYYGYTF.

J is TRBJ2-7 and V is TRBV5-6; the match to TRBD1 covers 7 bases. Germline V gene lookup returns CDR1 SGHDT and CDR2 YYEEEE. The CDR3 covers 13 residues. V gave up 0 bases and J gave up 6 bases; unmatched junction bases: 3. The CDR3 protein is CASSLGRGREQYF. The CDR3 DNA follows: TGTGCCAGCAGCTTGGGAAGGGGGCGCGAGCAGTACTTC.

In nucleotides, the CDR3 is TGCGCCAGCAGTCGAAGGGGCCTACTGAACACTGAAGCTTTCTTT. Translating gives CASSRRGLLNTEAFF. The genes are TRBV5-1 and TRBJ1-1; a possible D gene is TRBD1 (5 bases). This CDR3 region has 15 residues. V lost 5 bases, J lost 0 bases, and 14 bases lay in between. CDR1 and CDR2 from the germline V gene are SGHRS and YFSETQ.

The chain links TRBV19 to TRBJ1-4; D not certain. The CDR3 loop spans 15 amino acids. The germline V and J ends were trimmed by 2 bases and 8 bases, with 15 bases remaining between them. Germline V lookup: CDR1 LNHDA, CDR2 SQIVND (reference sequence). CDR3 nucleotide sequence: TGTGCCAGTAGTATACTTCACACAGTCCCCGAAAAACTGTTTTTT. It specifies CASSILHTVPEKLFF.

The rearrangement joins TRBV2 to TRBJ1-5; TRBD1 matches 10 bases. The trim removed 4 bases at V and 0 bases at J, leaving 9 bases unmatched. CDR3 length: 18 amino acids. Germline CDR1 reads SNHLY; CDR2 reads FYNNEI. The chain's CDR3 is CASSVWTGGISSNQPQHF. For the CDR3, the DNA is TGTGCCAGCAGTGTTTGGACAGGGGGAATAAGTAGCAATCAGCCCCAGCATTTT.

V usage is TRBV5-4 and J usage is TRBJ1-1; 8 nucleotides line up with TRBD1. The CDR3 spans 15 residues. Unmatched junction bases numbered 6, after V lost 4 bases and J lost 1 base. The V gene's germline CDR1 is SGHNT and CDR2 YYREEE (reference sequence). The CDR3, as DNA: TGTGCCAGCAGCGCAACGGGACAGGCGAACACTGAAGCTTTCTTT. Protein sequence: CASSATGQANTEAFF.

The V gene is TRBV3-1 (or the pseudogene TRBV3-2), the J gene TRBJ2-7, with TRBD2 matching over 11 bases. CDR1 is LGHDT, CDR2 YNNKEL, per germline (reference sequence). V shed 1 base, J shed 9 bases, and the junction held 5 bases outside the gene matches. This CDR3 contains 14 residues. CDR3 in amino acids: CASSQVPSGGRQYF. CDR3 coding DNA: TGTGCCAGCAGCCAAGTGCCTAGCGGGGGGAGGCAGTACTTC.

The CDR3 region is CASSVGLREPQHF. The CDR3 DNA reads as TGTGCCAGCAGCGTAGGACTGAGGGAGCCCCAGCATTTT. The rearrangement uses TRBV9 and TRBJ1-5; D unclear. The CDR3 has 13 residues. Trimming removed 0 bases at V and 8 bases at J, with 9 bases between. Germline CDR1 and CDR2: SGDLS and YYNGEE.

The CDR3 DNA follows: TGTGCCAGCAGCTCCGGGACAAGGGGGTACGACGAGCAGTACTTC. Amino acid sequence: CASSSGTRGYDEQYF. The chain couples TRBV7-6 to TRBJ2-7; maybe TRBD1 (6 bases). The CDR3 sequence is 15 residues long. Trimming shortened V by 4 bases and J by 5 bases, and 18 bases separated the two germline ends. The germline CDR1 and CDR2 sequences are SGHVS and FNYEAQ.

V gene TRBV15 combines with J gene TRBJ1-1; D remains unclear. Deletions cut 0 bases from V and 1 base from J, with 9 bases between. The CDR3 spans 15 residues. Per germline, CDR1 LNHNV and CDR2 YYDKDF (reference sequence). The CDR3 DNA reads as TGTGCCACCAGCAGAGATCGGGAGGGGAACACTGAAGCTTTCTTT. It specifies CATSRDREGNTEAFF.

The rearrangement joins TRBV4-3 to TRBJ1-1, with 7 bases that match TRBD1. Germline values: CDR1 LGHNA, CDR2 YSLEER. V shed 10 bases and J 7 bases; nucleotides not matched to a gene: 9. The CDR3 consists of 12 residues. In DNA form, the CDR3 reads TGCGCCACCAGACAGGGCGATGGTGAAGCTTTCTTT. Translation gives CATRQGDGEAFF.

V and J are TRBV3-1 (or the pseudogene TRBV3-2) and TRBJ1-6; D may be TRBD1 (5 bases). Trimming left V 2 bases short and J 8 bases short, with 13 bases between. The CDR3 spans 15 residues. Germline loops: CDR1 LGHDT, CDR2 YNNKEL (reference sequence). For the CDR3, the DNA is TGTGCCAGCAGCCAAACAGGACGGTCCGATTCACCCCTCCACTTT. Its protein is CASSQTGRSDSPLHF.

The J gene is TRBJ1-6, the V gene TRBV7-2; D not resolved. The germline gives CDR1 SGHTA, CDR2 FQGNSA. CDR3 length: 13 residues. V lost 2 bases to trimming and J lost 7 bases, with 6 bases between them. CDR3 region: CASSLIANSPLHF. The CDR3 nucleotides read TGTGCCAGCAGCTTAATTGCGAATTCACCCCTCCACTTT.

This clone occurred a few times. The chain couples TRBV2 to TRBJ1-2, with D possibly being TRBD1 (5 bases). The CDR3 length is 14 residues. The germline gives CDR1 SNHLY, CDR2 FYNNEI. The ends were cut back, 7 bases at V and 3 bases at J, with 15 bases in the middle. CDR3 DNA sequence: TGTGCCAGCAACGTTGTCCAGGGCGACTATGGCTACACCTTC. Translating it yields CASNVVQGDYGYTF.

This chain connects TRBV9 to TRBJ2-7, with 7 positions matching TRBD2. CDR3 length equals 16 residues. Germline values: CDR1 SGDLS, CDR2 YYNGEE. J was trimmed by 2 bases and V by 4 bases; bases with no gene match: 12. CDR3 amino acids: CASSRGVDLSTYEQYF. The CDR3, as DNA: TGTGCCAGCAGCCGGGGGGTGGACCTTAGTACCTACGAGCAGTACTTC.

The CDR3 DNA follows: TGTGCCTTTATCCCCGGGGTTTTCGAAGCTTTCTTT. Amino acid sequence: CAFIPGVFEAFF. This sequence joins TRBV7-6 and TRBJ1-1, with D unresolved. The germline gives CDR1 SGHVS, CDR2 FNYEAQ. V lost 11 bases to trimming and J lost 8 bases, with 18 bases between them. The CDR3 totals 12 residues.

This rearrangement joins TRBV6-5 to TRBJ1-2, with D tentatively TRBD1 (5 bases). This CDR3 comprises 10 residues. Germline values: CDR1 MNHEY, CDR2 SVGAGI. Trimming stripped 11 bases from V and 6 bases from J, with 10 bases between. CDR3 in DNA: TGTGCCGGGGGGACGCATGGCTACACCTTC. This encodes CAGGTHGYTF.

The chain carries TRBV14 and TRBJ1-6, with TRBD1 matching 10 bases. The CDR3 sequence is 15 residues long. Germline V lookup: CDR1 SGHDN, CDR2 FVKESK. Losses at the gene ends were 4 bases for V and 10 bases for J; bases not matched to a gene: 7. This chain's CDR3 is CASSPRTGGSSPLHF. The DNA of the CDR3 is TGTGCCAGCAGCCCCAGGACAGGGGGGAGCTCACCCCTCCACTTT.

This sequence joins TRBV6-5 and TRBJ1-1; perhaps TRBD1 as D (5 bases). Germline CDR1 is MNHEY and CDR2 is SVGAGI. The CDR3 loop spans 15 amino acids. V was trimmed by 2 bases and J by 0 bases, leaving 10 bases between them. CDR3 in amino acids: CASSYVAGMNTEAFF. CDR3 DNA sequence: TGTGCCAGCAGTTACGTCGCAGGGATGAACACTGAAGCTTTCTTT.

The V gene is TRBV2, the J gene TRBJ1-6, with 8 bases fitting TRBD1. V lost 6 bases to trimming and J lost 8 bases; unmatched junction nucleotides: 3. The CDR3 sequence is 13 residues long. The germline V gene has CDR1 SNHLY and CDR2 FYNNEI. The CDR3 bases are TGTGCCAGCAGGGACAGGGTGTATTCACCCCTCCACTTT. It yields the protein CASRDRVYSPLHF.

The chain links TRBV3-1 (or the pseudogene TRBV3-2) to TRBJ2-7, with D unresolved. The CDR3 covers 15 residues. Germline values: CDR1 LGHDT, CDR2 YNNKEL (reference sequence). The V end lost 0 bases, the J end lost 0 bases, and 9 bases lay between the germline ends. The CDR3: CASSQDRYSSYEQYF. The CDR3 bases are TGTGCCAGCAGCCAAGACCGGTATAGCTCCTACGAGCAGTACTTC.

The CDR3 region is CASSFKGWYEQYF. The DNA of the CDR3 is TGTGCCAGCAGTTTCAAGGGGTGGTACGAGCAGTACTTC. J is TRBJ2-7 and V is TRBV27, with a tentative D call TRBD1 (5 bases). In germline, CDR1 is MNHEY, CDR2 SMNVEV (reference sequence). This CDR3 spans 13 amino acids. V was shortened by 3 bases and J by 4 bases, with 10 bases between the two germline ends.

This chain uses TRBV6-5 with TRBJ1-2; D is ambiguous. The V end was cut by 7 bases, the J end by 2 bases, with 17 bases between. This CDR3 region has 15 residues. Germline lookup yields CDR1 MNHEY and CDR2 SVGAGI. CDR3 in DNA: TGTGCCAGCAACTTGGGAGGGTGGAGAAACTATGGCTACACCTTC. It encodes CASNLGGWRNYGYTF.

The CDR3 loop reads CASSVGRLYEQYF. CDR3 nucleotides: TGTGCCAGCAGTGTGGGGCGATTGTACGAGCAGTACTTC. This chain links TRBV2 with TRBJ2-7, with a weak D call TRBD1 (5 bases). The germline V gene encodes CDR1 SNHLY and CDR2 FYNNEI. V was trimmed by 4 bases and J by 4 bases, leaving 11 bases between them. The CDR3 spans 13 residues.

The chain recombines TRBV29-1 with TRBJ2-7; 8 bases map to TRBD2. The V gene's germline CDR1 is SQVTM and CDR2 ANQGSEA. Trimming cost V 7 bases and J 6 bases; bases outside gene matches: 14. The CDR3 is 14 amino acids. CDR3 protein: CSAVPTGRGLEQYF. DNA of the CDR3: TGCAGCGCCGTACCCACCGGGAGGGGACTCGAGCAGTACTTC.

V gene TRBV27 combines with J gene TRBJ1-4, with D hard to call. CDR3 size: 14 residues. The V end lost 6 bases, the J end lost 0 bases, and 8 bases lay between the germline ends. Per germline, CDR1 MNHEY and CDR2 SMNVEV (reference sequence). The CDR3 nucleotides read TGTGCCAGCAGACAGCTTGCAACTAATGAAAAACTGTTTTTT. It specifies CASRQLATNEKLFF.